This entry concerns a single TCR beta chain. The antigen remains undetermined. The V end lost 3 bases, the J end lost 8 bases, and 14 bases lay between the germline ends. The CDR3 contains 14 residues. Germline CDR1 SGHRS, CDR2 YFSETQ. These data come from a study of cytomegalovirus exposure and HLA in healthy donors. Study summary: Prior work identified around 100 million unique TCR beta sequences in approximately 200 million T cells. As released early, the data held approximately 80 million unique TCRs from HLA-typed donors. Study outcomes and limitations: Cytomegalovirus status was reportedly diagnosed by the classifier with high specificity and sensitivity. Roughly even sequencing depth across donors was the assumption behind the presence/absence analyses.

It was with 60 Vbeta and 13 Jbeta primers that the PCR ran. Profiled with immunoSEQ multiplex PCR; TCRdb holds only in-frame clones, not every one. The table lists under 150,000 clones, roughly 80% of them singletons. This receptor was obtained from a woman under 40 in good health and CMV-seropositive. The sequenced sample consisted of PBMCs. This chain links TRBV5-1 with TRBJ1-4, with D possibly matching TRBD1 (6 bases). The CDR3 protein is CASSSTGSGEKLFF. In DNA form, the CDR3 reads TGCGCCAGCAGCTCCACAGGGTCTGGAGAAAAACTGTTTTTT.